This TCR beta chain is drawn from a study of immune characterization of retroperitoneal liposarcoma. A note on this clonotype: A junction boundary mismatches the germline segment, possibly from a read error.

TCRdb re-analysed the PCR reads in MiXCR, keeping a single row per CDR3 protein. The table records roughly 20,000 distinct CDR3 sequences, more than 30% of them present only once. CDR1 and CDR2 (germline): ENHRY, SYGVKD. This CDR3 has 15 amino acids. The rearrangement links TRBV10-3 to TRBJ1-2; 7 bases agree with TRBD1. The source of this sequence is a male donor with retroperitoneal liposarcoma. The specimen was blood. The CDR3: CAIMKDSGGTYGYSF. CDR3 DNA: TGTGCCATCATGAAGGACTCAGGGGGAACCTATGGCTACAGCTTC.